This T cell receptor (beta chain) was identified in a study of CXCR3-negative and CXCR3-positive naive CD8 T cells. Overall study findings and caveats: Hydrophobicity was higher for TRB CDR3s found in CXCR3-positive naive cells than in CXCR3-negative naive cells. Surface CD5 was comparable between naive subsets; TCR strength was inferred from TRB CDR3 properties. Whereas memory cells differed, naive CXCR3-negative and CXCR3-positive cells shared similar TRBV-TRBJ usage. Memory CD8+ T cell repertoires were far less diverse than both naive subsets.

This clonotype shows up as medium-sized by frequency. The antigen remains undetermined. Every CD8+ subset sample held a few hundred thousand flow-sorted cells, done in triplicate. The method, 5' RACE with UMI labels, was used to prepare the TRB cDNA libraries. Each CDR3 protein gets one entry in TCRdb, which reprocessed the 5' RACE reads and gives no DNA. The sample is made up of approximately 8,800 distinct CDR3 sequences, and the top ten hold 1.5% to 2.5% of it. The CDR3 has 13 amino acids. CDR1 is SQVTM, CDR2 ANQGSEA, per germline. Sequences were obtained from naive CXCR3+ CD8+ T cells from blood. Stated subset: CD45RO-CCR7+CD27+CD95- naive CD8+ T cells expressing CXCR3 (TNR3+). This TCR came from a human donor in good health. Some clones in this sample may be carry-over from other donors' samples. J is TRBJ1-2 and V is TRBV29-1; lacking DNA, the TRBD1 call made by TCRdb goes unchecked. The CDR3 loop is CSVVVGDQAGYTF.